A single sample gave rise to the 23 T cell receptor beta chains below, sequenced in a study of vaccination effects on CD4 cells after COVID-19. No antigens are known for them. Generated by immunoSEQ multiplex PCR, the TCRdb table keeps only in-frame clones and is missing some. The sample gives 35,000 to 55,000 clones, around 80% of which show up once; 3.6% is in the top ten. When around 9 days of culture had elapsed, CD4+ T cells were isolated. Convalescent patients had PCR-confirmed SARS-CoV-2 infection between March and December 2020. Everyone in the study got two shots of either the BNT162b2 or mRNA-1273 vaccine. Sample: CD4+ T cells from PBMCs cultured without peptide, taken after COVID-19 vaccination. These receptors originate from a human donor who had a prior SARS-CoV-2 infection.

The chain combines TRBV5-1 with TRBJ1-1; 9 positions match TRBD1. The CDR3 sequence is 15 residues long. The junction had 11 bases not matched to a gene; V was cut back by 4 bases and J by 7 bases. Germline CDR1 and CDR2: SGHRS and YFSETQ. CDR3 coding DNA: TGCGCCAGCAGCCTCTTGACAGGGGGGCGGGATGAAGCTTTCTTT. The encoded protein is CASSLLTGGRDEAFF. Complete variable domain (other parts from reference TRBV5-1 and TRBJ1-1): KAGVTQTPRYLIKTRGQQVTLSCSPISGHRSVSWYQQTPGQGLQFLFEYFSETQRNKGNFPGRFSGRQFSNSRSEMNVSTLELGDSALYLCASSLLTGGRDEAFFGQGTRLTVV.

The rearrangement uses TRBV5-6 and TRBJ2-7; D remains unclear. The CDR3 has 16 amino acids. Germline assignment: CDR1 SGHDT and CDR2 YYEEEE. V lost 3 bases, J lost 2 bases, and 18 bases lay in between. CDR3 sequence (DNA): TGTGCCAGCAGCTCCAGAGGCGACATGCCGCCCTACGAGCAGTACTTC. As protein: CASSSRGDMPPYEQYF.

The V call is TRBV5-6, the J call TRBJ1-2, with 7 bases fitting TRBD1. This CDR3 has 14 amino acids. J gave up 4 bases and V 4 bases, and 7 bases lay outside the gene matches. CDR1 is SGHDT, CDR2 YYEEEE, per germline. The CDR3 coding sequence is TGTGCCAGCAGCCAAGGACAGGACGGCTATGGCTACACCTTC. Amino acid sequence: CASSQGQDGYGYTF.

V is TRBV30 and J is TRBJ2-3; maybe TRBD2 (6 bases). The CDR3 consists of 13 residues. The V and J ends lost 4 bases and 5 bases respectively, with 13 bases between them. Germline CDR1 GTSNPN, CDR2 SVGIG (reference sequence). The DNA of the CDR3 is TGTGCCTGGAATCGGGGGAGCCAAGATACGCAGTATTTT. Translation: CAWNRGSQDTQYF.

CDR3 loop: CASGTREGIRHIQYF. CDR3 nucleotide sequence: TGTGCCAGCGGGACCCGTGAAGGGATAAGGCACATTCAGTACTTC. The gene calls are TRBV28 and TRBJ2-4, with D perhaps being TRBD1 or TRBD2 (5 bases each). Germline loops: CDR1 MDHEN, CDR2 SYDVKM. The CDR3 has 15 residues. V was pared by 8 bases and J by 8 bases, with 22 bases between.

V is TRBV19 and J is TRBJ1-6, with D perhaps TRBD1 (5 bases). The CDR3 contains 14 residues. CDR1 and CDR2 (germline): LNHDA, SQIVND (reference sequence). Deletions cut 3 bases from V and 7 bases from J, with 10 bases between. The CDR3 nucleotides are TGTGCCAGTAGTATCAGTAGGGGCAATTCACCCCTCCACTTT. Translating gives CASSISRGNSPLHF.

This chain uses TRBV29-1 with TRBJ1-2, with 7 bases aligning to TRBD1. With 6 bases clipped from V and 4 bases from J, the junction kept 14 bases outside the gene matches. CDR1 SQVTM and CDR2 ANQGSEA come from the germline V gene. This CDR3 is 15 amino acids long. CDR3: CSVQNRGSVGYGYTF. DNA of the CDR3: TGCAGCGTCCAAAACAGGGGATCCGTCGGCTATGGCTACACCTTC.

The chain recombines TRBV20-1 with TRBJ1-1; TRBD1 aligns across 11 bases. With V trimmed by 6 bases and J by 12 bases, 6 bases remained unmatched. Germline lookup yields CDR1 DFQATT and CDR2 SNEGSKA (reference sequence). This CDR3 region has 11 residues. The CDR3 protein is CSAGGDRGTFF. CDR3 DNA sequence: TGCAGTGCAGGTGGGGACAGGGGGACTTTCTTT.

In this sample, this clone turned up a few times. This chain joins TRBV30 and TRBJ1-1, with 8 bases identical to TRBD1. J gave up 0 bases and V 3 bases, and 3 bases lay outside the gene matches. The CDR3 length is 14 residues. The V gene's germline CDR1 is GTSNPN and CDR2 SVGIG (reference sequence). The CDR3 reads CAWSPGGLNTEAFF. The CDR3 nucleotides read TGTGCCTGGAGCCCAGGGGGCCTGAACACTGAAGCTTTCTTT. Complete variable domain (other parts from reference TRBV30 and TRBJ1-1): SQTIHQWPATLVQPVGSPLSLECTVEGTSNPNLYWYRQAAGRGLQLLFYSVGIGQISSEVPQNLSASRPQDRQFILSSKKLLLSDSGFYLCAWSPGGLNTEAFFGQGTRLTVV.

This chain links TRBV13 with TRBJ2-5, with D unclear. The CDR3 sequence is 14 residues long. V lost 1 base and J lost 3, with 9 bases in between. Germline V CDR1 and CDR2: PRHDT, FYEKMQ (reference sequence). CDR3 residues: CASSLDQYEETQYF. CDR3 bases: TGTGCCAGCAGCTTAGACCAGTATGAAGAGACCCAGTACTTC.

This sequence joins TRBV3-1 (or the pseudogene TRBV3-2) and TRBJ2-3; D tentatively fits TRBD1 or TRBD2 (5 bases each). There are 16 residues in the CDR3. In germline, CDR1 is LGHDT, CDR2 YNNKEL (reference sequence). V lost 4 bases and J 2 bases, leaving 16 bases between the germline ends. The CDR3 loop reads CASSLGRWGFTDTQYF. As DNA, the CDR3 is TGTGCCAGCAGCCTCGGTCGTTGGGGGTTCACAGATACGCAGTATTTT.

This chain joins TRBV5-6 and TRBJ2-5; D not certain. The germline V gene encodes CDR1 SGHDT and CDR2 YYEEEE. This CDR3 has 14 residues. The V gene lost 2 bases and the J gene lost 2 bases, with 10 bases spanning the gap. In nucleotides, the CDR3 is TGTGCCAGCAGCTTTGGGTCGCATCAAGAGACCCAGTACTTC. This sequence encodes CASSFGSHQETQYF.

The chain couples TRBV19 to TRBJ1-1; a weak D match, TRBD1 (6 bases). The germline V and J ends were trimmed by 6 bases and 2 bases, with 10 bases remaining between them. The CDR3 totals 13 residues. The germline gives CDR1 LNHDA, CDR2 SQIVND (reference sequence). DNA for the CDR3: TGTGCCAGTAGCCACAGGGCCAACACTGAAGCTTTCTTT. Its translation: CASSHRANTEAFF.

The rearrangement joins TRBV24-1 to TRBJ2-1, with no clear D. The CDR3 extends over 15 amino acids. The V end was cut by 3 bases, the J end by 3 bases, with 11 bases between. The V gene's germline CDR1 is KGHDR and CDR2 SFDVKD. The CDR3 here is CATSDPRRNYNEQFF. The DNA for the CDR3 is TGTGCCACCAGTGATCCGAGACGGAACTACAATGAGCAGTTCTTC.

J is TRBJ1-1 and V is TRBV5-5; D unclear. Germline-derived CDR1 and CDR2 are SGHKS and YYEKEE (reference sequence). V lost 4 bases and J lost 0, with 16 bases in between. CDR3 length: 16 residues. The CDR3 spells CASSNDISQLNTEAFF. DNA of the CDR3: TGTGCCAGCAGCAATGACATCAGCCAGTTGAACACTGAAGCTTTCTTT.

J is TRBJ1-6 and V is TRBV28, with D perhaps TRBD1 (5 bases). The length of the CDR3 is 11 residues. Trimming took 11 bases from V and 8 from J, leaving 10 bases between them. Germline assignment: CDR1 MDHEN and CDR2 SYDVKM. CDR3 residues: CASQGHSPLHF. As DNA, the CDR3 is TGTGCCTCCCAGGGCCATTCACCCCTCCACTTT.

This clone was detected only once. CDR3 DNA sequence: TGTGCCAGCAGCTTAATGGGACAGGGAAGCTCTGGAAACACCATATATTTT. Translated, it gives CASSLMGQGSSGNTIYF. This chain links TRBV7-8 with TRBJ1-3, with 9 bases that match TRBD1. The V gene's germline CDR1 is SGHVS and CDR2 FQNEAQ. Trimming cost V 2 bases and J 0 bases; bases outside gene matches: 5. This CDR3 has 17 amino acids.

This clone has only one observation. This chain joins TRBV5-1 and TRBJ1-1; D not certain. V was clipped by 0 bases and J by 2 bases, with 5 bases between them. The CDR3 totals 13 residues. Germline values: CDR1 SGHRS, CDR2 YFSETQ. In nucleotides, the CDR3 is TGCGCCAGCAGCTTGGGTCTTAACACTGAAGCTTTCTTT. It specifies CASSLGLNTEAFF. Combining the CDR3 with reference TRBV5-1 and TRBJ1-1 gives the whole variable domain KAGVTQTPRYLIKTRGQQVTLSCSPISGHRSVSWYQQTPGQGLQFLFEYFSETQRNKGNFPGRFSGRQFSNSRSEMNVSTLELGDSALYLCASSLGLNTEAFFGQGTRLTVV.

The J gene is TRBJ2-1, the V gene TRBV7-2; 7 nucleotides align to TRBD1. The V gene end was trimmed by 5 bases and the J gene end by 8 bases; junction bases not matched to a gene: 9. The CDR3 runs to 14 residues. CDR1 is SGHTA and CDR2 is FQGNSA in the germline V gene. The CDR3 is CASSPGTAFDEQFF. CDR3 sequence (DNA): TGTGCCAGCAGCCCCGGGACAGCATTCGATGAGCAGTTCTTC.

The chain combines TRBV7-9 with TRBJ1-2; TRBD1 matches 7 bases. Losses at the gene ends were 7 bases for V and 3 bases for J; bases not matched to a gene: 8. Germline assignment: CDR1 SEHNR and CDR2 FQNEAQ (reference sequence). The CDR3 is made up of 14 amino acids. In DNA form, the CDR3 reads TGTGCCAGCAACCAAGCCGGGACAGACTATGGCTACACCTTC. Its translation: CASNQAGTDYGYTF.

The CDR3 coding sequence is TGCGCCAGCAGCCGAGACAGGGCAATTGGCTACACCTTC. Translation: CASSRDRAIGYTF. This rearrangement joins TRBV4-3 to TRBJ1-2; TRBD1 matches at 7 bases. The V segment lost 4 bases and the J segment 7 bases; nucleotides outside the gene matches: 6. CDR1 LGHNA and CDR2 YSLEER come from the germline V gene. The CDR3 runs to 13 residues.

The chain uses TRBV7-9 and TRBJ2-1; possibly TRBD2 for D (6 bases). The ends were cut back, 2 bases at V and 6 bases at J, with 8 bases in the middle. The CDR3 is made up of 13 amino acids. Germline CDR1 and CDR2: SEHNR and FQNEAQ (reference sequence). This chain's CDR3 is CASSLWGLNEQFF. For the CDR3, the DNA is TGTGCCAGCAGCTTATGGGGACTCAATGAGCAGTTCTTC.

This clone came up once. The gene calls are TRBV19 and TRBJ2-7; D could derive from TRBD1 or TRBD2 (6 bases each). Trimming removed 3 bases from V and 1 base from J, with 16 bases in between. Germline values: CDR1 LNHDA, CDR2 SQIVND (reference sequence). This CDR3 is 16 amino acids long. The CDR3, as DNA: TGTGCCAGTAGTATCTCGGGGGCGGTTGCTTCCTACGAGCAGTACTTC. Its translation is CASSISGAVASYEQYF.